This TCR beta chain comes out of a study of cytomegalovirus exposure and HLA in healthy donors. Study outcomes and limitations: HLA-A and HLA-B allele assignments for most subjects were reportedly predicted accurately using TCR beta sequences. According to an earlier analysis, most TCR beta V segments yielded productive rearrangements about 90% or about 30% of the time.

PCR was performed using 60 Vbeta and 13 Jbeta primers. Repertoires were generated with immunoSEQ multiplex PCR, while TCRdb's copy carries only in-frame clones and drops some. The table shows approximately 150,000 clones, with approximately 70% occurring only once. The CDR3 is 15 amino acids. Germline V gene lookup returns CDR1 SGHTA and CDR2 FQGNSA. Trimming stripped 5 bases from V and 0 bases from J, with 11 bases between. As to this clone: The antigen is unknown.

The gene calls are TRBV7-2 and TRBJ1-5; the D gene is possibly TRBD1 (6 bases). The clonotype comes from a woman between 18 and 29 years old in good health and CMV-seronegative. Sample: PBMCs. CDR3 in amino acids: CASSAQGYSNQPQHF. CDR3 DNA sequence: TGTGCCAGCAGCGCACAGGGTTATAGCAATCAGCCCCAGCATTTT. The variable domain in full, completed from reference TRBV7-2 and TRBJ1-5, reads GAGVSQSPSNKVTEKGKDVELRCDPISGHTALYWYRQSLGQGLEFLIYFQGNSAPDKSGLPSDRFSAERTGGSVSTLTIQRTQQEDSAVYLCASSAQGYSNQPQHFGDGTRLSIL.